Each of the 24 T cell receptor beta chains below was sequenced from the same sample in a study of CD8+CD57+ T cells in acquired aplastic anemia. TCR beta VDJ and CDR3 were profiled, and genomic DNA was the template. TCRdb re-called the reads with MiXCR, one entry per CDR3 protein. This sample has 400,000 to 450,000 distinct CDR3 sequences; approximately 70% occur once, and the top ten carry 3% to 4.5%. Sequenced material: sorted CD4+, CD8+, or CD8+CD57+ T cells (not recorded which) from PBMCs. The receptors were gathered from a human donor in good health, serving as a control.

V usage is TRBV5-4 and J usage is TRBJ2-3, with D possibly being TRBD1 or TRBD2 (5 bases each). The CDR3 runs to 17 residues. Between the trimmed V and J ends, which lost 0 bases and 0 bases, there was a span of 14 bases. The germline CDR1 and CDR2 sequences are SGHNT and YYREEE (reference sequence). CDR3 sequence reads: CASSLGSAGYSTDTQYF. The CDR3 DNA is TGTGCCAGCAGCTTGGGTAGCGCAGGGTATAGCACAGATACGCAGTATTTT. Full variable domain (remainder filled in from reference TRBV5-4 and TRBJ2-3): ETGVTQSPTHLIKTRGQQVTLRCSSQSGHNTVSWYQQALGQGPQFIFQYYREEENGRGNFPPRFSGLQFPNYSSELNVNALELDDSALYLCASSLGSAGYSTDTQYFGPGTRLTVL.

This chain joins TRBV12-3 or TRBV12-4 and TRBJ2-5; D gene unclear. This CDR3 spans 11 amino acids. The V gene lost 5 bases and the J gene lost 5 bases, with 6 bases spanning the gap. The CDR3 reads CASSPWETQYF. CDR3 sequence (DNA): TGTGCCAGCAGTCCTTGGGAGACCCAGTACTTC.

The gene calls are TRBV29-1 and TRBJ1-1; D gene unclear. V was cut by 7 bases and J by 1 base, with 7 bases left in between. The CDR3 has 11 residues. CDR1 and CDR2 from the germline V gene are SQVTM and ANQGSEA. CDR3 nucleotides: TGCAGCGGGGCTAAGAACACTGAAGCTTTCTTT. Its translation is CSGAKNTEAFF.

To note about this clonotype: A clone one base away is much larger, so this may be a read error. The chain has TRBV20-1 and TRBJ1-1; no reliable D call. The CDR3 runs 15 residues. Per germline, CDR1 DFQATT and CDR2 SNEGSKA (reference sequence). As DNA, the CDR3 is TGCGGTGCTAGAGCCGTGGACTCCTCGCACACTGAAGCTTTCTTT. It translates to CGARAVDSSHTEAFF.

Remarks on this clonotype: It is likely a read error, because the conserved phenylalanine at the end of the CDR3 is missing. Because the CDR3's place on the DNA is in doubt, the DNA is left out and the CDR3 is given as listed by TCRdb. V gene TRBV7-6 combines with J gene TRBJ1-1; the table assigns TRBD1, which was not confirmed against the DNA. The CDR3 length is 13 residues, termini included. Germline-derived CDR1 and CDR2 are SGHVS and FNYEAQ. This CDR3 reads CASSLRAKTQPHH.

CDR3 coding DNA: TGCAGTGCTAGCCCGGACAGGTTGGGCAACGAGCAGTACTTC. Residues: CSASPDRLGNEQYF. The genes are TRBV20-1 and TRBJ2-7, with 7 bases lining up with TRBD1. The V segment lost 3 bases and the J segment 5 bases; nucleotides outside the gene matches: 10. The CDR3 has 14 residues. Germline CDR1 DFQATT, CDR2 SNEGSKA (reference sequence).

About this clonotype: The junction differs from germline at one of its ends, possibly a read error. The chain combines TRBV10-2 with TRBJ1-1; D not certain. The CDR3 has 14 amino acids. Germline CDR1 reads WSHSY; CDR2 reads SAAADI. The CDR3, as DNA: TGTGCCAGCATTCAACAAGTGCGGAACACTGAAGCTTTCTTT. Encoded protein: CASIQQVRNTEAFF.

A remark on this clonotype: One junction end does not reproduce the germline sequence, and a read error may be involved. Here the CDR3 reads CASSPYPEINYEQYF. For the CDR3, the DNA is TGTGCCAGCAGCCCCTACCCAGAAATTAACTACGAGCAGTACTTC. The J gene is TRBJ2-7, the V gene TRBV5-1, with D unresolved. Germline-derived CDR1 and CDR2 are SGHRS and YFSETQ. The CDR3 has 15 amino acids.

This clonotype was recorded at least ten times. The chain uses TRBV5-6 and TRBJ1-5; the match to TRBD1 covers 9 bases. CDR1 SGHDT and CDR2 YYEEEE come from the germline V gene. This CDR3 is built from 17 residues. V shed 1 base and J 0 bases; nucleotides not matched to a gene: 5. The CDR3 sequence: CASSLSGQGYSNQPQHF. The CDR3 DNA reads TGTGCCAGCAGCTTGTCCGGACAGGGGTATAGCAATCAGCCCCAGCATTTT. The entire variable domain, with the rest obtained from reference TRBV5-6 and TRBJ1-5, is as follows: DAGVTQSPTHLIKTRGQQVTLRCSPKSGHDTVSWYQQALGQGPQFIFQYYEEEERQRGNFPDRFSGHQFPNYSSELNVNALLLGDSALYLCASSLSGQGYSNQPQHFGDGTRLSIL.

The chain joins TRBV7-2 to TRBJ2-7; 11 nucleotides agree with TRBD1. CDR1 is SGHTA, CDR2 FQGNSA, per germline. The trim removed 6 bases at V and 3 bases at J, leaving 10 bases unmatched. The CDR3 totals 16 residues. The CDR3 bases are TGTGCCAGCAGTCATGCTGGCGGGACAGGGGGCTACGAGCAGTACTTC. Its translation: CASSHAGGTGGYEQYF.

This clonotype was counted ten times or more. The V and J genes are TRBV6-2 or TRBV6-3 and TRBJ2-7, with a possible D match to TRBD1 (6 bases). V shed 8 bases and J shed 5 bases, with 13 bases lying between them. The CDR3 runs 12 residues. Germline lookup yields CDR1 MNHEY and CDR2 SVGEGT. CDR3 sequence (DNA): TGTGCCAGCCTGTTACAGGGCCACGAGCAGTACTTC. It translates to CASLLQGHEQYF.

The rearrangement uses TRBV7-9 and TRBJ1-6; maybe TRBD1 (6 bases). The CDR3 extends over 16 amino acids. V was pared by 4 bases and J by 14 bases, with 24 bases between. CDR1 is SEHNR and CDR2 is FQNEAQ in the germline V gene (reference sequence). CDR3 coding DNA: TGTGCCAGCAGCTACACACAGGGCTCCTCTGAAAACACCCTCCACTTT. The encoded protein is CASSYTQGSSENTLHF.

A remark on this clonotype: The junction departs from the called germline gene at one end, perhaps through a read error. V gene TRBV7-8 combines with J gene TRBJ1-6, with TRBD1 matching over 11 bases. The CDR3 is made up of 14 amino acids. Per the germline V gene, CDR1 is SGHVS and CDR2 is FQNEAQ. CDR3 DNA: TGTGCCAGCAGCTCGGGGACAGGGGGTCTTCTCTACGAGTTT. It codes for CASSSGTGGLLYEF.

V and J are TRBV7-2 and TRBJ2-7, with TRBD1 matching over 12 bases. The CDR3 is made up of 15 amino acids. Losses at the gene ends were 5 bases for V and 12 bases for J; bases not matched to a gene: 14. Germline lookup yields CDR1 SGHTA and CDR2 FQGNSA. The CDR3 region is CASSVDAGQGAAGYF. As DNA, the CDR3 is TGTGCCAGCAGCGTAGACGCGGGACAGGGGGCGGCGGGGTACTTC.

The rearrangement joins TRBV10-3 to TRBJ1-2; TRBD1 matches at 7 bases. V shed 5 bases and J 1 base; nucleotides not matched to a gene: 10. The CDR3 is 16 amino acids. Germline assignment: CDR1 ENHRY and CDR2 SYGVKD. DNA for the CDR3: TGTGCCATCAGTCAAACGAGGGGACAGAATAACTATGGCTACACCTTC. As protein: CAISQTRGQNNYGYTF.

The chain has TRBV7-2 and TRBJ2-3; a weak D match, TRBD1 (5 bases). CDR1 and CDR2 from the germline V gene are SGHTA and FQGNSA. The CDR3 covers 14 residues. The V and J ends lost 6 bases and 11 bases respectively, with 21 bases between them. In DNA form, the CDR3 reads TGTGCCAGCAGTGAAGGGGTAGGCTACAATGAGCAGTATTTT. Translation: CASSEGVGYNEQYF.

This clonotype was found many times. The V and J genes are TRBV2 and TRBJ1-5; D is unresolved. This CDR3 contains 14 residues. V lost 7 bases, J lost 5 bases, and 15 bases lay in between. CDR1 and CDR2 (germline): SNHLY, FYNNEI. The CDR3 sequence: CASTGPLGHQPQHF. CDR3 sequence (DNA): TGTGCCAGCACTGGCCCCTTGGGCCATCAGCCCCAGCATTTT.

The chain joins TRBV2 to TRBJ1-2; maybe TRBD1 (5 bases). Trimming left V 6 bases short and J 8 bases short, with 22 bases between. Per germline, CDR1 SNHLY and CDR2 FYNNEI. This CDR3 comprises 15 residues. This chain's CDR3 is CASSRQGGITGGYTF. In nucleotides, the CDR3 is TGTGCCAGCAGCCGGCAGGGTGGTATCACCGGGGGCTACACCTTC.

This clonotype was counted at least ten times. CDR3 coding DNA: TGCGCCAGCAGCTTGGTTTTCGTCACCGGGGAGCTGTTTTTT. Its protein product is CASSLVFVTGELFF. This chain connects TRBV5-1 to TRBJ2-2; D unresolved. The CDR3 contains 14 residues. V dropped 0 bases and J dropped 4 bases, with 7 bases sitting between them. In germline, CDR1 is SGHRS, CDR2 YFSETQ.

About this clonotype: A junction boundary mismatches the germline segment, possibly from a read error. The chain joins TRBV10-1 to TRBJ1-5; perhaps TRBD1 as D (5 bases). There are 13 residues in the CDR3. In germline, CDR1 is WNHNN, CDR2 SYGVQD (reference sequence). CDR3 residues: CASSESGLRPRHF. The CDR3 bases are TGCGCCAGCAGTGAGTCGGGGCTCCGGCCCCGGCATTTT.

V and J are TRBV5-8 and TRBJ1-4; D is unclear. The CDR3 is 13 amino acids. Trimming took 2 bases from V and 5 from J, leaving 7 bases between them. From germline, CDR1 is SGHTS and CDR2 YDEGEE. The CDR3 is CASSLLHNEKLFF. CDR3 in DNA: TGTGCCAGCAGCTTATTGCACAATGAAAAACTGTTTTTT.

The CDR3 here is CASSTSTGQDYGYTF. The CDR3 nucleotides read TGTGCCAGCAGTACCAGCACGGGACAGGACTATGGCTACACCTTC. V is TRBV6-1 and J is TRBJ1-2; 8 bases map to TRBD1. V dropped 5 bases and J dropped 3; count of bases not matched to a gene: 8. This CDR3 comprises 15 residues. CDR1 is MNHNS and CDR2 is SASEGT in the germline V gene.

This clonotype appeared a single time. It is unclear where the CDR3 begins or ends on the DNA, so no DNA is shown, and the CDR3 is as TCRdb lists it. The gene calls are TRBV7-9 and TRBJ1-6; the table's D call of TRBD1 was not tested on the DNA. The CDR3 extends over 14 residues, inclusive of both ends. Germline CDR1 reads SEHNR; CDR2 reads FQNEAQ (reference sequence). CDR3: CASSYGGRAVLRAF.

V gene TRBV7-8 combines with J gene TRBJ2-7; D is perhaps TRBD2 (5 bases). The length of the CDR3 is 16 residues. The V end was cut by 7 bases, the J end by 0 bases, with 19 bases between. The germline V gene has CDR1 SGHVS and CDR2 FQNEAQ. CDR3 DNA: TGTGCCAGCAATATTATGGCGGGTCTAAGCTCCTACGAGCAGTACTTC. This translates into CASNIMAGLSSYEQYF.